This entry is about one T cell receptor (beta chain). Its antigen remains unknown. The sample comes from a study of regulatory T cells in long-lasting Graves disease. Building of the TCR beta libraries involved iRepertoire HTBI primers and Arm-PCR of CDR3 regions. TCRdb passed the multiplex PCR reads through MiXCR, listing each CDR3 protein once. Of approximately 400,000 distinct CDR3 sequences listed, approximately 16% are singletons. General study findings and limits: New patients shared fewer public clonotypes (roughly 910) than persistent patients did (around 2,900). Those with persistent Graves' had less TCR diversity than newly diagnosed patients.

Time point described: newly diagnosed GD, antithyroid drugs for less than 3 months. After RNA was extracted from PBMCs, the TCR library was made from it. The same sample was also studied in work on T cells in Graves' hyperthyroidism and ophthalmopathy.

This clonotype was obtained from a woman aged 40 to 50 with Graves disease. The material was peripheral blood mononuclear cells (PBMCs), obtained at new diagnosis, from a patient treated with antithyroid drugs.

DNA of the CDR3: TGCGCCAGCAGCGTAACGCCGACAGGGCCCGGGGAGCTGTTTTTT. Translation gives CASSVTPTGPGELFF. The chain couples TRBV5-1 to TRBJ2-2; 7 nucleotides agree with TRBD1. Per germline, CDR1 SGHRS and CDR2 YFSETQ. This CDR3 has 15 amino acids. The ends lost 4 bases at V and 6 bases at J; junction bases unmatched: 9.